This TCR beta chain emerged from a study of T cell changes during pregnancy in multiple sclerosis. TCRdb's table, derived via immunoSEQ multiplex PCR, lists solely in-frame clones and lacks some. The sample has some 100,000 clones; around nine tenths are singletons. The sequencing here drew on peripheral blood, taken in the second trimester of pregnancy. This receptor was identified in a female donor with multiple sclerosis, enrolled in a pregnancy study.

The CDR3 coding sequence is TGCAGTGCATCCGGTGATCAGCCCCAGCATTTT. This sequence encodes CSASGDQPQHF. The chain recombines TRBV20-1 with TRBJ1-5; D is unresolved. This CDR3 comprises 11 residues. V was shortened by 6 bases and J by 5 bases, with 8 bases between the two germline ends. In germline, CDR1 is DFQATT, CDR2 SNEGSKA (reference sequence).